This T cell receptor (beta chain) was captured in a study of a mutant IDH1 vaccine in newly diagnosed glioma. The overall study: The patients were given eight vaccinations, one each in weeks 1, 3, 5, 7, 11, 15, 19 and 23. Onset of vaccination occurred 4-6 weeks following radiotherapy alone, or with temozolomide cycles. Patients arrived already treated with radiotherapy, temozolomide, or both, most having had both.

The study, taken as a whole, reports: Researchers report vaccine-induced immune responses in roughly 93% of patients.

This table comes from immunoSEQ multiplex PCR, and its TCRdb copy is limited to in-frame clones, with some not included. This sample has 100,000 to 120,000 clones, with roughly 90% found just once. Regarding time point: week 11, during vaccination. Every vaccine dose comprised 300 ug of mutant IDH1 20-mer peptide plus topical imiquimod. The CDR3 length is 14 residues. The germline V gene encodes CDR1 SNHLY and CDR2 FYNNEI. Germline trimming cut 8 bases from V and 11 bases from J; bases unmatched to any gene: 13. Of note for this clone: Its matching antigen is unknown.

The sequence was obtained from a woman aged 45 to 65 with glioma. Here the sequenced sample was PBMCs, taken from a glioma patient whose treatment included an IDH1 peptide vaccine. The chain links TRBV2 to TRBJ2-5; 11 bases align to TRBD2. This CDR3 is CASDNIAGGGEQYF. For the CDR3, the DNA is TGTGCCAGCGATAATATAGCGGGAGGGGGGGAGCAGTACTTC.